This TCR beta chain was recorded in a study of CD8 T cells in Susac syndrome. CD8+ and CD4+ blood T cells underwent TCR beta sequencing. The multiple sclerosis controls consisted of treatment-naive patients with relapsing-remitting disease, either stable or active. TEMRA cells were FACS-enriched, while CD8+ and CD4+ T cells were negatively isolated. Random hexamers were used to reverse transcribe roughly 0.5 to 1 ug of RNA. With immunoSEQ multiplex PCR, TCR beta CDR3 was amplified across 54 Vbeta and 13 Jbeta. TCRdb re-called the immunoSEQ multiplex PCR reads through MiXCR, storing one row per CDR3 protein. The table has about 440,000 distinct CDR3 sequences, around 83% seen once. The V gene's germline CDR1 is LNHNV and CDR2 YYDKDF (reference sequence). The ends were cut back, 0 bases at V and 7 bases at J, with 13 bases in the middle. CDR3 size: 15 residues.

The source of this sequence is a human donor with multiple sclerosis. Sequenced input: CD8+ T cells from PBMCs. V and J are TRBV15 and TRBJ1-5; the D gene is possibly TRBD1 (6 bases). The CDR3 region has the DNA TGTGCCACCAGCAGAGATTTGGGGGCCCGGCAGCCCCAGCATTTT. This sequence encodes CATSRDLGARQPQHF.